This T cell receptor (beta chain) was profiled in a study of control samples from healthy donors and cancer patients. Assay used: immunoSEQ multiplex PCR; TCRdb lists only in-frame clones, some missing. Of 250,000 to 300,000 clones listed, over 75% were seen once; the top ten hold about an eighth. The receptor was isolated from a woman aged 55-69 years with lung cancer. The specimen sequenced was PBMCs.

The CDR3 loop is CASAGRDLRGETQYF. As DNA, the CDR3 is TGTGCCAGCGCAGGGCGGGACTTGAGGGGGGAGACCCAGTACTTC. The chain is built from TRBV2 and TRBJ2-5; D tentatively reads TRBD1 or TRBD2 (6 bases each). With 8 bases removed from V and 5 bases from J, the gap between germline ends came to 21 bases. CDR3 length equals 15 residues. Germline-derived CDR1 and CDR2 are SNHLY and FYNNEI.